This entry concerns a single T cell receptor beta chain. No antigen is known for it. This specimen comes from a study of chemoradiotherapy in HPV16-positive cancers. Study-wide findings and caveats: For HPV16-positive patients, expanding HPV-responsive T cells associated with longer recurrence-free survival. During treatment, candidate HPV-specific clones and E7-related motifs expanded in tumor.

Here immunoSEQ multiplex PCR was the method, and the copy in TCRdb shows in-frame clones only, minus some. The repertoire holds 5,500 to 8,000 clones, 60% to 85% seen once, with approximately 15% in the top ten. The V and J ends lost 8 bases and 0 bases respectively, with 10 bases between them. Germline V gene data show CDR1 as ENHRY and CDR2 as SYGVKD. The CDR3 sequence is 14 residues long. The sequence was obtained from a human donor with HPV-associated anogenital cancer. The sample was acquired from a patient who underwent chemoradiotherapy. The genes are TRBV10-3 and TRBJ2-2; either TRBD1 or TRBD2 may supply D (6 bases each). The CDR3 region has the DNA TGTGCCATCCGGGGGACACCGAACACCGGGGAGCTGTTTTTT. Its protein is CAIRGTPNTGELFF.